These 31 T cell receptor beta chains were sequenced from one sample in a study of cytomegalovirus exposure and HLA in healthy donors. The PCR employed 60 Vbeta primers together with 13 Jbeta primers. The table came from immunoSEQ multiplex PCR; TCRdb's copy has only in-frame clones and leaves some out. The sample lists roughly 160,000 clones, around 69% seen once, with approximately 3% in the top ten. Sequencing used PBMCs. These TCRs come from a woman in her twenties or thirties in good health and CMV-seronegative.

V gene TRBV2 combines with J gene TRBJ1-6; D is uncertain. Trimming took 6 bases from V and 0 from J, leaving 12 bases between them. CDR1 and CDR2 from the germline V gene are SNHLY and FYNNEI. CDR3 length: 16 amino acids. CDR3 residues: CASSERVDSYNSPLHF. DNA of the CDR3: TGTGCCAGCAGCGAGAGGGTGGACTCCTATAATTCACCCCTCCACTTT.

V usage is TRBV6-5 and J usage is TRBJ2-7; 12 bases are a match to TRBD1. Germline CDR1 and CDR2: MNHEY and SVGAGI. With 8 bases clipped from V and 6 bases from J, the junction kept 5 bases outside the gene matches. CDR3 size: 13 residues. This chain's CDR3 is CASATGQGAEQYF. The CDR3 bases are TGTGCCAGCGCGACGGGACAGGGGGCCGAGCAGTACTTC.

The V and J genes are TRBV6-5 and TRBJ1-1; 7 nucleotides agree with TRBD1. This CDR3 region has 15 residues. With V trimmed by 6 bases and J by 3 bases, 10 bases remained unmatched. The germline V gene encodes CDR1 MNHEY and CDR2 SVGAGI. The CDR3 DNA reads TGTGCCAGCAGGCCCCCGACAGGGAGTTACACTGAAGCTTTCTTT. This gives the protein CASRPPTGSYTEAFF.

In this sample, this clone turned up once. The rearrangement joins TRBV11-3 to TRBJ2-3; TRBD2 might be the D (5 bases). Trimming cost V 0 bases and J 2 bases, with 18 bases left between them. The CDR3 contains 18 residues. CDR1 and CDR2 (germline): SGHNT, YENEEA. The DNA for the CDR3 is TGTGCCAGCAGCTTAGATTACAGCCCAGAGGGTGTCACAGATACGCAGTATTTT. Residues: CASSLDYSPEGVTDTQYF.

The gene calls are TRBV28 and TRBJ2-7; 7 bases align to TRBD2. Per germline, CDR1 MDHEN and CDR2 SYDVKM. This CDR3 spans 14 amino acids. Trimming took 7 bases from V and 0 from J; bases not matched to a gene: 6. CDR3 nucleotides: TGTGCCAGCAAAAGAGCGGGAAGCTCCTACGAGCAGTACTTC. Translating it yields CASKRAGSSYEQYF.

This sequence joins TRBV6-5 and TRBJ1-2; D might be TRBD1 (6 bases). Germline V gene lookup returns CDR1 MNHEY and CDR2 SVGAGI. The CDR3 extends over 14 amino acids. Trimming cost V 0 bases and J 4 bases, with 9 bases left between them. For the CDR3, the DNA is TGTGCCAGCAGTTACTCTGACAGGTTCTATGGCTACACCTTC. Translating it yields CASSYSDRFYGYTF.

The CDR3 DNA sequence: TGTGCCAGCACACCTGTCGGGGAGCGGGTGTCCTACGAGCAGTACTTC. This sequence encodes CASTPVGERVSYEQYF. This rearrangement joins TRBV2 to TRBJ2-7, with D possibly being TRBD2 (6 bases). The CDR3 totals 16 residues. Per the germline V gene, CDR1 is SNHLY and CDR2 is FYNNEI. Trimming took 7 bases from V and 1 from J, leaving 20 bases between them.

V gene TRBV30 combines with J gene TRBJ2-4; D remains unclear. Germline V gene lookup returns CDR1 GTSNPN and CDR2 SVGIG (reference sequence). This CDR3 comprises 12 residues. The germline V and J ends were trimmed by 5 bases and 8 bases, with 13 bases remaining between them. This chain's CDR3 is CAWGQRSDIQYF. CDR3 nucleotides: TGTGCCTGGGGCCAGCGATCAGACATTCAGTACTTC.

The V and J genes are TRBV5-1 and TRBJ2-1, with D possibly matching TRBD1 (5 bases). The CDR3 totals 15 residues. Germline V gives CDR1 SGHRS, CDR2 YFSETQ. Trimming removed 3 bases at V and 1 base at J, with 11 bases between. The CDR3 nucleotides are TGCGCCAGCAGCTCGGTCAGGGAATCCTACAATGAGCAGTTCTTC. Translation gives CASSSVRESYNEQFF. Together with reference TRBV5-1 and TRBJ2-1, the CDR3 gives the full variable domain: KAGVTQTPRYLIKTRGQQVTLSCSPISGHRSVSWYQQTPGQGLQFLFEYFSETQRNKGNFPGRFSGRQFSNSRSEMNVSTLELGDSALYLCASSSVRESYNEQFFGPGTRLTVL.

V gene TRBV6-5 combines with J gene TRBJ2-1; D remains unclear. V dropped 7 bases and J dropped 9 bases, with 13 bases sitting between them. Germline V CDR1 and CDR2: MNHEY, SVGAGI. The CDR3 runs to 12 residues. The CDR3 bases are TGTGCCAGCACATCCACCGAGAGTGAGCAGTTCTTC. Its protein product is CASTSTESEQFF.

The rearrangement joins TRBV2 to TRBJ2-2; the D gene is possibly TRBD1 (6 bases). V shed 6 bases and J shed 0 bases, with 14 bases lying between them. This CDR3 has 16 amino acids. Germline V gene lookup returns CDR1 SNHLY and CDR2 FYNNEI. The CDR3 reads CASRTGILANTGELFF. Here the CDR3 DNA reads TGTGCCAGCAGAACAGGGATCCTGGCGAACACCGGGGAGCTGTTTTTT.

This chain links TRBV7-2 with TRBJ2-1; TRBD2 matches at 10 bases. V lost 7 bases, J lost 6 bases, and 9 bases stayed unmatched. In germline, CDR1 is SGHTA, CDR2 FQGNSA. The CDR3 totals 15 residues. CDR3 nucleotide sequence: TGTGCCAGCATGACTCTAGCGGGAGTGATCAATGAGCAGTTCTTC. Protein: CASMTLAGVINEQFF.

The chain is built from TRBV7-9 and TRBJ1-4; D is uncertain. V lost 3 bases and J lost 12, with 11 bases in between. CDR3 length: 12 residues. Germline values: CDR1 SEHNR, CDR2 FQNEAQ (reference sequence). CDR3 region: CASSLEHLELFF. CDR3 coding DNA: TGTGCCAGCAGCTTGGAACATCTAGAACTGTTTTTT.

The chain combines TRBV30 with TRBJ2-7, with a tentative D call TRBD1 (5 bases). The CDR3 consists of 11 residues. CDR1 and CDR2 from the germline V gene are GTSNPN and SVGIG (reference sequence). V was pared by 8 bases and J by 6 bases, with 14 bases between. CDR3 residues: CAGQRATEQYF. In DNA, the CDR3 is TGTGCCGGACAACGGGCTACCGAGCAGTACTTC. Supplemented by reference TRBV30 and TRBJ2-7, the full variable domain reads SQTIHQWPATLVQPVGSPLSLECTVEGTSNPNLYWYRQAAGRGLQLLFYSVGIGQISSEVPQNLSASRPQDRQFILSSKKLLLSDSGFYLCAGQRATEQYFGPGTRLTVT.

This clone has more than one count but fewer than ten. This sequence joins TRBV28 and TRBJ1-5; unclear D gene. Germline V gene data show CDR1 as MDHEN and CDR2 as SYDVKM. V lost 2 bases, J lost 6 bases, and 11 bases lay in between. The CDR3 length is 14 residues. CDR3 nucleotides: TGTGCCAGCAGTTTAGGGTCGGAGGTTCAGCCCCAGCATTTT. This codes for CASSLGSEVQPQHF.

V is TRBV5-1 and J is TRBJ1-2, with TRBD1 as a possible D gene (6 bases). The CDR3 loop spans 15 amino acids. In germline, CDR1 is SGHRS, CDR2 YFSETQ. Trimming took off 2 bases at V and 7 bases at J, with 18 bases between the two ends. The CDR3 region is CASSLQGDGASGYTF. Here the CDR3 DNA reads TGCGCCAGCAGCTTACAGGGCGATGGGGCCTCTGGCTACACCTTC.

This clone was detected only a few times. The chain is built from TRBV2 and TRBJ2-1; TRBD2 aligns across 12 bases. The V and J ends lost 6 bases and 5 bases, in that order; junction bases with no gene match: 5. This CDR3 comprises 15 residues. CDR1 SNHLY and CDR2 FYNNEI come from the germline V gene. The CDR3 region is CASRWTSGANNEQFF. In DNA, the CDR3 is TGTGCCAGCAGGTGGACTAGCGGGGCTAACAATGAGCAGTTCTTC.

This clone was seen only a few times. This chain uses TRBV11-3 with TRBJ1-1, with a possible D match to TRBD1 (6 bases). Trimming removed 1 base from V and 6 bases from J, with 12 bases in between. This CDR3 has 14 residues. CDR1 is SGHNT, CDR2 YENEEA, per germline. The CDR3 bases are TGTGCCAGCAGCTTAGTTCAGGGGTGGCCTGAAGCTTTCTTT. Residues: CASSLVQGWPEAFF. Looking up the rest from reference TRBV11-3 and TRBJ1-1 gives the full variable domain: EAGVVQSPRYKIIEKKQPVAFWCNPISGHNTLYWYLQNLGQGPELLIRYENEEAVDDSQLPKDRFSAERLKGVDSTLKIQPAELGDSAVYLCASSLVQGWPEAFFGQGTRLTVV.

The rearrangement links TRBV27 to TRBJ2-1; weak D call: TRBD2 (6 bases). Germline CDR1 reads MNHEY; CDR2 reads SMNVEV (reference sequence). CDR3 length equals 16 residues. V was pared by 4 bases and J by 0 bases, with 13 bases between. The CDR3 is CASSSMEGRSYNEQFF. In nucleotides, the CDR3 is TGTGCCAGCAGTTCTATGGAGGGCCGCTCCTACAATGAGCAGTTCTTC.

This clone was recorded a few times. The V and J genes are TRBV6-6 and TRBJ1-3, with 7 nucleotides matching TRBD1. This CDR3 spans 14 amino acids. CDR1 MNHNY and CDR2 SVGAGI come from the germline V gene (reference sequence). J lost 2 bases, V lost 5 bases, and 3 bases had no gene match. The DNA for the CDR3 is TGTGCCAGCAGTAAACAGGGGACTGGAAACACCATATATTTT. Protein: CASSKQGTGNTIYF.

V is TRBV9 and J is TRBJ2-2, with D maybe TRBD2 (5 bases). The germline V and J ends were trimmed by 7 bases and 3 bases, with 16 bases remaining between them. Germline CDR1 is SGDLS and CDR2 is YYNGEE. The CDR3 consists of 15 residues. In nucleotides, the CDR3 is TGTGCCAGCGGAGGCCCTCTGGGTCACACCGGGGAGCTGTTTTTT. It codes for CASGGPLGHTGELFF. The full variable domain, completed using reference TRBV9 and TRBJ2-2, is DSGVTQTPKHLITATGQRVTLRCSPRSGDLSVYWYQQSLDQGLQFLIQYYNGEERAKGNILERFSAQQFPDLHSELNLSSLELGDSALYFCASGGPLGHTGELFFGEGSRLTVL.

The chain recombines TRBV27 with TRBJ1-3, with D unresolved. CDR3 length equals 13 residues. Trimming took 0 bases from V and 3 from J, leaving 3 bases between them. Germline V lookup: CDR1 MNHEY, CDR2 SMNVEV (reference sequence). The CDR3, as DNA: TGTGCCAGCAGTTTATCCGGTGGAAACACCATATATTTT. Amino acids: CASSLSGGNTIYF.

The genes are TRBV7-2 and TRBJ2-7; 7 nucleotides line up with TRBD2. J was trimmed by 3 bases and V by 1 base; bases with no gene match: 3. The germline V gene encodes CDR1 SGHTA and CDR2 FQGNSA. The CDR3 consists of 14 residues. The CDR3 spells CASSLEAGLYEQYF. In DNA, the CDR3 is TGTGCCAGCAGCTTAGAAGCGGGACTCTACGAGCAGTACTTC.

The chain uses TRBV5-1 and TRBJ1-6, with D perhaps matching TRBD1 (6 bases). V lost 3 bases and J lost 4, with 11 bases in between. Germline assignment: CDR1 SGHRS and CDR2 YFSETQ. The CDR3 has 15 residues. The CDR3 bases are TGCGCCAGCAGCTGGACAGAGCCTTATAATTCACCCCTCCACTTT. Protein sequence: CASSWTEPYNSPLHF.

V is TRBV19 and J is TRBJ1-1; D gene uncertain. Germline V gene lookup returns CDR1 LNHDA and CDR2 SQIVND (reference sequence). V lost 9 bases, J lost 0 bases, and 8 bases lay in between. The CDR3 runs to 12 residues. The DNA of the CDR3 is TGTGCCAGCTTAGCCATGAACACTGAAGCTTTCTTT. Translation: CASLAMNTEAFF. Together with reference TRBV19 and TRBJ1-1, the CDR3 gives the full variable domain: DGGITQSPKYLFRKEGQNVTLSCEQNLNHDAMYWYRQDPGQGLRLIYYSQIVNDFQKGDIAEGYSVSREKKESFPLTVTSAQKNPTAFYLCASLAMNTEAFFGQGTRLTVV.

J is TRBJ2-1 and V is TRBV27; 9 bases line up with TRBD1. CDR1 is MNHEY, CDR2 SMNVEV, per germline (reference sequence). With V trimmed by 4 bases and J by 5 bases, 9 bases remained unmatched. This CDR3 comprises 16 residues. CDR3 DNA: TGTGCCAGCAGTTACCCCGGGACAGGGAGGGACAATGAGCAGTTCTTC. Translated: CASSYPGTGRDNEQFF.

This chain connects TRBV18 to TRBJ1-4; 7 bases match TRBD1. The CDR3 is made up of 19 amino acids. The V gene end was trimmed by 1 base and the J gene end by 0 bases; junction bases not matched to a gene: 11. From germline, CDR1 is KGHSH and CDR2 LQKENI. CDR3 region: CASSPLGTAGFPTNEKLFF. The CDR3 DNA follows: TGTGCCAGCTCACCACTCGGGACAGCCGGGTTCCCAACTAATGAAAAACTGTTTTTT.

This clone was counted only a few times. V gene TRBV5-5 combines with J gene TRBJ2-6, with TRBD1 as a possible D gene (6 bases). With 4 bases removed from V and 3 bases from J, the gap between germline ends came to 14 bases. CDR1 and CDR2 from the germline V gene are SGHKS and YYEKEE (reference sequence). This CDR3 is 16 amino acids long. The chain's CDR3 is CASSQKQGFGANVLTF. The CDR3 region has the DNA TGTGCCAGCAGCCAAAAACAGGGCTTTGGGGCCAACGTCCTGACTTTC.

The chain combines TRBV21-1 with TRBJ1-4; TRBD1 is the table's D call, not checked against the DNA. TRBV21-1 is described as a pseudogene. CDR3 size: 14 residues. The CDR3 spells CASTQGQGKEKLFF. CDR3 nucleotides: TGTGCCAGCACCCAGGGGCAGGGGAAGGAAAAACTGTTTTTT.

In its sample, this clone was seen once. The sample contains more than one DNA sequence encoding this CDR3. The chain joins TRBV2 to TRBJ2-1; TRBD2 might be the D (6 bases). CDR1 SNHLY and CDR2 FYNNEI come from the germline V gene. This CDR3 is 12 amino acids long. The V gene lost 6 bases and the J gene lost 6 bases, with 9 bases spanning the gap. DNA for the CDR3: TGTGCCAGCAGCGTCGGGGGCAATGAGCAGTTCTTC. Encoded protein: CASSVGGNEQFF.

As to this clone: At one end, the junction sequence differs from germline, possibly due to a read error. Within the sample, other DNA sequences also encode this same CDR3. The gene calls are TRBV15 and TRBJ2-7; no clear D. The CDR3 extends over 16 amino acids. Germline V gene lookup returns CDR1 LNHNV and CDR2 YYDKDF (reference sequence). The CDR3 is CATSRDSGAERYEQYF. The CDR3 nucleotides read TGTGCCACCAGCAGAGATAGTGGTGCCGAGAGATACGAACAGTACTTC.